Listed below are T cell receptor beta chains from one sample, sequenced in a study of response to subunit inactivated influenza vaccine. TCRdb re-derived calls from the RT-PCR reads in MiXCR, one entry per CDR3 protein. Here the sample spans about 520,000 distinct CDR3 sequences, 25% being singletons. Sequencing used CD4+ T cells sorted from PBMCs, obtained around 5 days after vaccination. The receptors were gathered from a man aged 45-60 years who received an inactivated influenza vaccine. CDR3s include the opening cysteine and the closing phenylalanine or tryptophan. The order of the fields is D gene, clone size, V gene, J gene, CDR3 protein, CDR3 DNA. The D gene is left open where the match is weak. Clone size is not always given. Where it is, it says once, few, many or a class for expanded clones.

>-|-|TRBV27|TRBJ1-5
CASSYRANQPQHF
TGTGCCAGCTCCTACAGGGCTAATCAGCCCCAGCATTTT
>-|few|TRBV19|TRBJ2-7
CASSISGTYEQYF
TGTGCCAGTAGCATATCCGGGACTTACGAGCAGTACTTC
>-|-|TRBV20-1|TRBJ1-5
CSARATHGSNQPQHF
TGCAGTGCTAGAGCAACTCACGGGAGCAATCAGCCCCAGCATTTT
>-|-|TRBV4-1|TRBJ2-6
CASSQQSSGANVLTF
TGCGCCAGCAGCCAACAGAGCTCTGGGGCCAACGTCCTGACTTTC
>-|-|TRBV3-1|TRBJ2-7
CASSPTLSQIYEQYF
TGTGCCAGCAGCCCGACTCTGTCGCAGATCTACGAGCAGTACTTC
>TRBD1|-|TRBV5-8|TRBJ2-4
CASRPGQGSIQYF
TGTGCCAGCAGACCCGGACAGGGGAGCATTCAGTACTTC
>TRBD2|-|TRBV20-1|TRBJ2-1
CSAISGSRRNEQFF
TGCAGTGCTATTAGCGGGAGTAGGAGGAATGAGCAGTTCTTC
>-|-|TRBV6-6|TRBJ1-2
CASRHKGQGYTF
TGTGCCAGCAGGCACAAGGGGCAAGGCTACACCTTC
>TRBD2|few|TRBV12-3/TRBV12-4|TRBJ2-2
CASSLLAGGTGELFF
TGTGCCAGCAGTTTACTAGCGGGAGGCACCGGGGAGCTGTTTTTT
>TRBD2|-|TRBV5-5|TRBJ2-3
CASSSWTSGRGTDTQYF
TGTGCCAGCAGCTCCTGGACTAGCGGGAGGGGGACGGATACGCAGTATTTT
>TRBD2|-|TRBV7-6|TRBJ2-7
CASSNREGLLYF
TGTGCCAGCAGCAATCGGGAGGGCCTTTTGTACTTC
>TRBD1|many|TRBV30|TRBJ2-1
CAWSEVGTEGQFF
TGTGCCTGGAGTGAGGTTGGGACAGAGGGGCAGTTCTTC